The entry that follows covers one TCR beta chain sequence. The sample belongs to a study of blood T cell repertoires in COVID-19. Turning to the study itself: COVID-19 samples from acute and convalescent phases originated in the United States, Italy and Spain.

Original analysis: Reference gene primer amplification in the assay estimated nucleated cell counts. TCRdb's copy holds only in-frame clones and misses some; the assay was immunoSEQ multiplex PCR. D and trimming come from the DNA, and the V and J calls and clone size come from that table. Found here are 150,000 to 200,000 clones, 80% to 90% of them singletons; the top ten hold roughly 8%. Sequencing was done on a sample of peripheral blood. This sequence was found in a man aged 60 to 69 with acute or convalescent COVID-19.

CDR3 sequence reads: CASSPPGLRNIQYF. CDR3 DNA: TGTGCCAGCAGCCCGCCTGGACTCCGAAACATTCAGTACTTC. The chain links TRBV13 to TRBJ2-4; TRBD2 might be the D (5 bases). The CDR3 extends over 14 amino acids. Germline V gene data show CDR1 as PRHDT and CDR2 as FYEKMQ (reference sequence). V shed 5 bases and J shed 6 bases, with 14 bases lying between them.